A single sample gave rise to the 22 T cell receptor beta chains below, sequenced in a study of graft-versus-host responses after intestinal transplantation (dated by TCRdb to the early 2020s). The library was produced with the immunoSEQ multiplex PCR assay. Entries here come from immuneACCESS through TCRdb and include only in-frame sequences with V and J called. Some clones fail to appear in such tables; in the studies checked, an unresolved V gene covers under half of the shortfall, and the cause of the remainder is unknown. The sample has tens of thousands of clones on record, approximately 92% of them singletons. About 5.5% of the sample lies in the top ten. The material was PBMCs, obtained around 800 days after a first intestinal transplant, on the day of a second. All receptors derive from a human patient who received an intestinal transplant, so some T cells may come from the graft donor.

The table lists this clone with a count of one. The chain links TRBV19 to TRBJ1-1; D is perhaps TRBD1 (6 bases). This CDR3 contains 15 residues. Per the germline V gene, CDR1 is LNHDA and CDR2 is SQIVND (reference sequence). V lost 7 bases and J 0 bases, leaving 15 bases between the germline ends. This CDR3 is CASNNGRGMNTEAFF. The CDR3 DNA sequence: TGTGCCAGTAATAACGGCAGGGGAATGAACACTGAAGCTTTCTTT.

This clone was observed a handful of times. The rearrangement uses TRBV18 and TRBJ2-7, with 8 bases identical to TRBD1. The J segment lost 2 bases and the V segment lost 0 bases, leaving 3 bases of the junction unmatched. Germline CDR1 and CDR2: KGHSH and LQKENI. The CDR3 totals 15 residues. The DNA of the CDR3 is TGTGCCAGCTCACCACCGGCGACAGGGGCCTACGAGCAGTACTTC. It specifies CASSPPATGAYEQYF.

The chain employs TRBV19 and TRBJ1-2; D is unresolved. Germline V gives CDR1 LNHDA, CDR2 SQIVND (reference sequence). V dropped 5 bases and J dropped 4 bases, with 5 bases sitting between them. CDR3 length equals 11 residues. The CDR3 sequence is CASSQVYGYTF. CDR3 nucleotide sequence: TGTGCCAGTAGTCAGGTCTATGGCTACACCTTC.

As for this clone: At one end, the junction sequence differs from germline, possibly due to a read error. The V call is TRBV5-7, the J call TRBJ2-4; D uncertain. TRBV5-7 is labeled an ORF, and its function is uncertain. The CDR3 covers 14 residues. The CDR3: CASSLPGIKNIQYF. The CDR3 DNA reads as TGTGCCAGCAGCCTGCCCGGAATTAAAAACATCCAGTACTTC.

The V call is TRBV7-3, the J call TRBJ2-5, with D possibly being TRBD1 (5 bases). V was shortened by 3 bases and J by 2 bases, with 7 bases between the two germline ends. Germline CDR1 and CDR2: SGHTA and FQGTGA. This CDR3 has 13 amino acids. Here the CDR3 DNA reads TGTGCCAGCAGCTTCGACAGACAAGAGACCCAGTACTTC. Protein sequence: CASSFDRQETQYF.

The chain recombines TRBV6-5 with TRBJ2-2, with D unresolved. Germline CDR1 reads MNHEY; CDR2 reads SVGAGI. This CDR3 has 14 amino acids. The germline V and J ends were trimmed by 0 bases and 4 bases, with 6 bases remaining between them. Written as DNA, the CDR3 is TGTGCCAGCAGTTACTCGGGCAGCACCGGGGAGCTGTTTTTT. Protein sequence: CASSYSGSTGELFF.

The V and J genes are TRBV5-6 and TRBJ2-1, with D unresolved. Germline CDR1 is SGHDT and CDR2 is YYEEEE. V was clipped by 1 base and J by 7 bases, with 6 bases between them. This CDR3 contains 12 residues. The CDR3 DNA reads as TGTGCCAGCAGCTTGATGGTTAATGAGCAGTTCTTC. Amino acids: CASSLMVNEQFF.

V and J are TRBV18 and TRBJ2-2, with 8 bases that match TRBD1. Germline-derived CDR1 and CDR2 are KGHSH and LQKENI. The V segment lost 5 bases and the J segment 1 base; nucleotides outside the gene matches: 3. The CDR3 has 15 residues. The CDR3 here is CASSAGTGNTGELFF. DNA of the CDR3: TGTGCCAGCTCAGCCGGGACAGGGAACACCGGGGAGCTGTTTTTT.

This chain connects TRBV18 to TRBJ1-2; 7 bases line up with TRBD1. CDR3 length: 16 residues. Losses at the gene ends were 0 bases for V and 6 bases for J; bases not matched to a gene: 10. Germline CDR1 reads KGHSH; CDR2 reads LQKENI. As DNA, the CDR3 is TGTGCCAGCTCACCACCAACGACAGGGAGTGAAGATGGCTACACCTTC. It translates to CASSPPTTGSEDGYTF.

The CDR3, as DNA: TGTGCCAGCAGCAGACCCATCACCCGACAGTACACCGGGGAGCTGTTTTTT. Amino acids: CASSRPITRQYTGELFF. The V call is TRBV7-9, the J call TRBJ2-2, with a possible D match to TRBD1 (5 bases). Germline V lookup: CDR1 SEHNR, CDR2 FQNEAQ (reference sequence). This CDR3 contains 17 residues. Between the trimmed V and J ends, which lost 5 bases and 3 bases, there was a span of 19 bases.

This clone appeared a single time. CDR3 region: CSVESLGGTDTQYF. The CDR3 DNA reads TGCAGCGTTGAGTCGCTAGGGGGCACAGATACGCAGTATTTT. The V call is TRBV29-1, the J call TRBJ2-3; perhaps TRBD1 as D (5 bases). Germline CDR1 SQVTM, CDR2 ANQGSEA. Trimming cost V 3 bases and J 1 base, with 11 bases left between them. The CDR3 runs to 14 residues.

The chain recombines TRBV28 with TRBJ2-1; 13 bases are shared with TRBD2. The V segment lost 6 bases and the J segment 0 bases; nucleotides outside the gene matches: 5. The CDR3 length is 17 residues. Germline V gives CDR1 MDHEN, CDR2 SYDVKM. CDR3 protein: CASRVGLAGASYNEQFF. DNA for the CDR3: TGTGCCAGCAGGGTAGGACTAGCGGGAGCCTCCTACAATGAGCAGTTCTTC.

DNA of the CDR3: TGCGCCAGCAGTCAACAACTTAGGGTACGGGGGAGACTGCGAACAAGGAACTATGGCTACACCTTC. The encoded protein is CASSQQLRVRGRLRTRNYGYTF. The genes are TRBV23-1 and TRBJ1-2; D may be TRBD1 (5 bases). TRBV23-1 is an open reading frame whose function is uncertain. Trimming pared 2 bases from V and 2 bases from J, leaving 33 bases between. This CDR3 spans 22 amino acids.

The chain uses TRBV10-1 and TRBJ2-1, with D possibly matching TRBD1 (6 bases). Between the trimmed V and J ends, which lost 8 bases and 2 bases, there was a span of 10 bases. Germline lookup yields CDR1 WNHNN and CDR2 SYGVQD (reference sequence). The CDR3 extends over 13 amino acids. The CDR3 is CASSTGPYNEQFF. CDR3 nucleotide sequence: TGCGCCAGCTCAACAGGGCCCTACAATGAGCAGTTCTTC.

V is TRBV29-1 and J is TRBJ1-5, with 9 bases aligning to TRBD1. The CDR3 is 14 amino acids. CDR1 and CDR2 from the germline V gene are SQVTM and ANQGSEA. CDR3: CRGGGRQGVQPQHF. The CDR3 DNA sequence: TGCCGCGGAGGGGGGCGACAGGGGGTCCAGCCCCAGCATTTT.

The genes are TRBV30 and TRBJ2-5; D is undetermined. The germline V gene has CDR1 GTSNPN and CDR2 SVGIG (reference sequence). The germline V and J ends were trimmed by 0 bases and 5 bases, with 10 bases remaining between them. The CDR3 extends over 13 amino acids. The CDR3 loop reads CAWSVGYGETQYF. The CDR3 nucleotides are TGTGCCTGGAGTGTCGGGTATGGGGAGACCCAGTACTTC.

This clone was counted a single time. V gene TRBV5-1 combines with J gene TRBJ2-1; TRBD2 matches 9 bases. The germline V gene encodes CDR1 SGHRS and CDR2 YFSETQ. This CDR3 has 18 residues. With 2 bases clipped from V and 5 bases from J, the junction kept 14 bases outside the gene matches. The CDR3 sequence is CASSFLWVSSGENNEQFF. The CDR3 DNA sequence: TGCGCCAGCAGCTTCTTGTGGGTGTCTAGCGGGGAGAACAATGAGCAGTTCTTC.

The chain is built from TRBV6-4 and TRBJ2-1; no firm D call. Deletions cut 0 bases from V and 9 bases from J, with 9 bases between. Per germline, CDR1 MRHNA and CDR2 SNTAGT. The CDR3 is made up of 13 amino acids. CDR3 DNA sequence: TGTGCCAGCAGTGACTCGAATTGGGGTGAGCAGTTCTTC. Protein product: CASSDSNWGEQFF.

The V and J genes are TRBV19 and TRBJ1-1; D is unresolved. V lost 5 bases and J 6 bases, leaving 16 bases between the germline ends. The CDR3 is 14 residues long. The germline CDR1 and CDR2 sequences are LNHDA and SQIVND (reference sequence). The CDR3 DNA follows: TGTGCCAGTAGTCCCAAGGCAGGACCCCCTGAAGCTTTCTTT. Protein product: CASSPKAGPPEAFF. Together with reference TRBV19 and TRBJ1-1, the CDR3 gives the full variable domain: DGGITQSPKYLFRKEGQNVTLSCEQNLNHDAMYWYRQDPGQGLRLIYYSQIVNDFQKGDIAEGYSVSREKKESFPLTVTSAQKNPTAFYLCASSPKAGPPEAFFGQGTRLTVV.

This chain connects TRBV7-2 to TRBJ2-3, with D unclear. The ends were cut back, 4 bases at V and 4 bases at J, with 9 bases in the middle. The CDR3 is made up of 13 amino acids. CDR1 is SGHTA and CDR2 is FQGNSA in the germline V gene. The CDR3 spells CASSSLDADTQYF. DNA of the CDR3: TGTGCCAGCAGCTCCTTAGACGCAGATACGCAGTATTTT.

This rearrangement joins TRBV28 to TRBJ2-7; D is possibly TRBD1 (6 bases). The CDR3 spans 13 residues. V lost 7 bases, J lost 2 bases, and 12 bases lay in between. In germline, CDR1 is MDHEN, CDR2 SYDVKM. The CDR3 bases are TGTGCCAGCAACCTCAACAGGGCCTACGAGCAGTACTTC. This encodes CASNLNRAYEQYF.

DNA for the CDR3: TGTGCCAGCAGTTACTCGTCGGGTGTTCAGCCCCAGCATTTT. Translating gives CASSYSSGVQPQHF. The J gene is TRBJ1-5, the V gene TRBV6-5; D remains ambiguous. This CDR3 contains 14 residues. Trimming removed 0 bases at V and 6 bases at J, with 9 bases between. Per the germline V gene, CDR1 is MNHEY and CDR2 is SVGAGI.